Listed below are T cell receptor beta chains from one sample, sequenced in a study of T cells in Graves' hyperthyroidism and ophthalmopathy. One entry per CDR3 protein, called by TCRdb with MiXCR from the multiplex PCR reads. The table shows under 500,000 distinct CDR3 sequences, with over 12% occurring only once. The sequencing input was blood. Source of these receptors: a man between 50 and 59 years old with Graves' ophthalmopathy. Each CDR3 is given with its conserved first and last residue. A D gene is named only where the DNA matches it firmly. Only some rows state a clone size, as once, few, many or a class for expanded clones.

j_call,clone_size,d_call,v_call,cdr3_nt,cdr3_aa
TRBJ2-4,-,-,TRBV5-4,TGTGCCAGCAGCTTGACCCCCCCAGGGGCCATTCAGTACTTC,CASSLTPPGAIQYF
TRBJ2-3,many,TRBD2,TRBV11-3,TGTGCCAGCAGCTGGAGCGGGGTTCGCACAGATACGCAGTATTTT,CASSWSGVRTDTQYF
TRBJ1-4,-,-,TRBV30,TGTGCCTGGAGTGCCGGGACAATGACGGACGAAAAACTGTTTTTT,CAWSAGTMTDEKLFF
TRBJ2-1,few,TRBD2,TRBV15,TGTGCCACCAGCGTAGCGGGGTATGAGCAGTTCTTC,CATSVAGYEQFF
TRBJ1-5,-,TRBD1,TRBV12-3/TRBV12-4,TGTGCCAGCAGTCCGGACAGGGGAAGGTATCAGCCCCAGCATTTT,CASSPDRGRYQPQHF
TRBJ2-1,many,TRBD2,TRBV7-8,TGTGCCAGCAGCCAAGGACTAGCGGGCGATTACAATGAGCAGTTCTTC,CASSQGLAGDYNEQFF
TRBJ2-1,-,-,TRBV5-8,TGTGCCAGCGATACGGACTTCTCCTACAATGAGCAGTTCTTC,CASDTDFSYNEQFF
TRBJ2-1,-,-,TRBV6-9,TGTGCCAGCAGTTACTTCCCCAGGAGGGCCAGGAATGAGCAGTTCTTC,CASSYFPRRARNEQFF
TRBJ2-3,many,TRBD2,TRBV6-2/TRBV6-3,TGTGCCAGCAGTTACGTCGTCGGCTCGGGAGGCGGCACAGATACGCAGTATTTT,CASSYVVGSGGGTDTQYF
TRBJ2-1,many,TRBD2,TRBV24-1,TGTGCCACCACTAGCGGGAGGTTGAATGAGCAGTTCTTC,CATTSGRLNEQFF
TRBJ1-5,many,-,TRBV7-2,TGTGCCAGCAGCTTAGGACAGTCTAGCAATCAGCCCCAGCATTTT,CASSLGQSSNQPQHF
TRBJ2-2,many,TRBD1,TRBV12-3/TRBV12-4,TGTGCCAGCAGTACCCCAAAAGACAGGGGCGACGACACCGGGGAGCTGTTTTTT,CASSTPKDRGDDTGELFF
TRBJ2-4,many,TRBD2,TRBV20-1,TGCAGTGCTGAAGCGGGAGGACCCAAAAACATTCAGTACTTC,CSAEAGGPKNIQYF
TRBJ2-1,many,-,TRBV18,TGTGCCAGCTCACCGGGCAGTCTAAATGAGCAGTTCTTC,CASSPGSLNEQFF
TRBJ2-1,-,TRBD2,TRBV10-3,TGTGCCACCCAATCCGGGACTAGCGGTAATGAGCAGTTCTTC,CATQSGTSGNEQFF
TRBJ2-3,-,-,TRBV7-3,TGTGCCAGCAGCTTGTCGGGAAGGACAGATACGCAGTATTTT,CASSLSGRTDTQYF
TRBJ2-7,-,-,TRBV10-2,TGCGCCAGCAGTGAGTTCCGCTACGAGCAGTACTTC,CASSEFRYEQYF
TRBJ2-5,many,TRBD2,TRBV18,TGTGCCAGCTCACCAGCTAGCGGGAGAGGAGAGACCCAGTACTTC,CASSPASGRGETQYF
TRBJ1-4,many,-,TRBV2,TGTGCCAGCAGTGAAGGAGGAGGGTACGGTGAAAAACTGTTTTTT,CASSEGGGYGEKLFF
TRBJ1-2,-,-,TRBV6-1,TGTGCCAGCAGTGCCTACGCCAACTATGGCTACACCTTC,CASSAYANYGYTF
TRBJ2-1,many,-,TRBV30,TGTGCCTGGAGTGTAGGGGTAGCGAATGAGCAGTTCTTC,CAWSVGVANEQFF
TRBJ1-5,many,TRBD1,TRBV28,TGTGCCAGCAGTTTCCCACTCGGGACAGTGAATAGCAATCAGCCCCAGCATTTT,CASSFPLGTVNSNQPQHF
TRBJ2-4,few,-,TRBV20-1,TGCAGTGCTAGAGATCCCGCAGGAGGTAGCGGACTAGCCAAAAACATTCAGTACTTC,CSARDPAGGSGLAKNIQYF